Following are 7 T cell receptor beta chains from one sample sequenced in a study of glioma-infiltrating T cells after dendritic cell vaccination. Measured with immunoSEQ multiplex PCR; TCRdb has only the in-frame clones, and not every one. The sample yields about 99,000 clones, approximately 84% seen once. Sample time point: after dendritic cell vaccination, including at tumor progression/relapse. The sample consisted of blood, taken after dendritic cell vaccination. The receptors shown here come from a human donor with glioblastoma.

The chain recombines TRBV15 with TRBJ2-7, with TRBD1 matching over 9 bases. Trimming took 3 bases from V and 3 from J; bases not matched to a gene: 3. Germline lookup yields CDR1 LNHNV and CDR2 YYDKDF (reference sequence). The CDR3 totals 14 residues. The CDR3 protein is CATSRRGQGYEQYF. In DNA form, the CDR3 reads TGTGCCACCAGCAGGAGGGGACAGGGCTACGAGCAGTACTTC. Full variable domain (rest looked up from reference TRBV15 and TRBJ2-7): DAMVIQNPRYQVTQFGKPVTLSCSQTLNHNVMYWYQQKSSQAPKLLFHYYDKDFNNEADTPDNFQSRRPNTSFCFLDIRSPGLGDTAMYLCATSRRGQGYEQYFGPGTRLTVT.

In its sample, this clone was seen once. The J gene is TRBJ1-2, the V gene TRBV5-1; D is perhaps TRBD1 (5 bases). This CDR3 spans 14 amino acids. CDR1 SGHRS and CDR2 YFSETQ come from the germline V gene. The V and J ends lost 1 base and 6 bases respectively, with 13 bases between them. This CDR3 reads CASSLTGHPHGYTF. The CDR3 DNA reads TGCGCCAGCAGCTTGACCGGACATCCTCATGGCTACACCTTC.

The CDR3 DNA reads as TGTGCCAGTAGGGCCACTAGCAGACCCTACGAGCAGTACTTC. Its protein is CASRATSRPYEQYF. The rearrangement joins TRBV19 to TRBJ2-7; the D gene is possibly TRBD2 (6 bases). The CDR3 runs 14 residues. The V gene lost 6 bases and the J gene lost 2 bases, with 14 bases spanning the gap. The germline gives CDR1 LNHDA, CDR2 SQIVND (reference sequence).

To note about this clone: The junction differs from germline at one of its ends, possibly a read error. The gene calls are TRBV5-1 and TRBJ2-1; possible D gene TRBD2, 6 bases. Germline-derived CDR1 and CDR2 are SGHRS and YFSETQ. The CDR3 extends over 15 amino acids. In DNA, the CDR3 is TGCGCCAGCAGCAACCCGGGAGAACCCCACAAAGAGCAGTTCTTC. Translation gives CASSNPGEPHKEQFF.

The gene calls are TRBV30 and TRBJ2-3, with TRBD2 matching 10 bases. CDR3 length: 16 residues. V lost 5 bases and J lost 6; bases outside the gene matches: 14. Germline CDR1 is GTSNPN and CDR2 is SVGIG (reference sequence). CDR3 residues: CAWHPLSGRGGDTQYF. CDR3 sequence (DNA): TGTGCCTGGCACCCCCTCAGCGGGAGGGGAGGGGATACGCAGTATTTT.

For the CDR3, the DNA is TGTGCCAGCACCGGGACTAGCGGGGGGGTTAATACGCAGTATTTT. It specifies CASTGTSGGVNTQYF. The chain has TRBV2 and TRBJ2-3; 16 bases align to TRBD2. Germline V gene data show CDR1 as SNHLY and CDR2 as FYNNEI. Trimming took 7 bases from V and 7 from J; bases not matched to a gene: 5. The CDR3 length is 15 residues.

The gene calls are TRBV19 and TRBJ1-1; D gene uncertain. The CDR3 is 15 amino acids. Germline V gives CDR1 LNHDA, CDR2 SQIVND (reference sequence). Trimming took 7 bases from V and 3 from J, leaving 18 bases between them. The CDR3 reads CASTDRFGGHTEAFF. The CDR3 nucleotides are TGTGCCAGTACAGACCGGTTCGGAGGACACACTGAAGCTTTCTTT. Variable domain in full (rest from reference TRBV19 and TRBJ1-1): DGGITQSPKYLFRKEGQNVTLSCEQNLNHDAMYWYRQDPGQGLRLIYYSQIVNDFQKGDIAEGYSVSREKKESFPLTVTSAQKNPTAFYLCASTDRFGGHTEAFFGQGTRLTVV.